The clone carrying this T cell receptor beta chain was seen a few times. What it binds is not known. MiXCR, run by TCRdb on the 5' RACE reads, gives a single entry per CDR3 protein. In the table there are some 160,000 distinct CDR3 sequences, 10% to 15% of which are singletons. This sample is part of a study of T-cell memory formation after mild COVID-19. The study, taken as a whole, reports: Some responding clones appeared in pre-infection memory, suggesting cross-reactive memory joined.

Deletions cut 7 bases from V and 2 bases from J, with 9 bases between. Germline-derived CDR1 and CDR2 are MDHEN and SYDVKM. This CDR3 is built from 13 residues. The sequence was obtained from a young man who had mild COVID-19 (a few samples of this study predate the infection). Cell type and time point are not known. Sequencing input: PBMCs or a T cell subset sorted from them (not recorded which). The gene calls are TRBV28 and TRBJ1-3, with a possible D match to TRBD1 (6 bases). CDR3 coding DNA: TGTGCCAGCATACAGGGAACTGGAAACACCATATATTTT. This translates into CASIQGTGNTIYF.